This note documents a single TCR beta chain sequence. Its specific antigen is unknown. One end of the junction varies from germline; a read error may be responsible. In the paper's terms, the time point label means: pretreatment peripheral blood. The cohort comprised 30 or so patients with locally advanced or metastatic urothelial carcinoma treated at Memorial Sloan Kettering on a trial protocol. Peripheral blood mononuclear cells were collected from each patient pretreatment and during treatment, giving between 1 and 8 total time points per patient. The Qiagen DNeasy Blood extraction kit was used to purify genomic DNA from total PBMCs and tumor samples. Collected pretreatment and during treatment, PBMCs were isolated and stored as previously described. This sample stems from a study of PD-L1 blockade in urothelial cancer listed by TCRdb under 2017. For context, the study as a whole: All patients started therapy at some point between 2014 and 2016 and received atezolizumab 1,200 mg intravenously every 3 weeks. Pretreatment tumor samples, along with matched peripheral blood serially collected before and after atezolizumab treatment, were subjected to TCR sequencing. An ECOG performance status of 0 or 1 was recorded for the patients, and 0 to 3 prior chemotherapy regimens had been received by the patients. In the same patients, pretreatment tumors underwent whole exome sequencing and RNA sequencing in addition to TCR sequencing. Blood samples were analyzed 3 weeks after the start of treatment (second dose) and 6 weeks after the start of treatment. Pretreatment blood TCR-seq was available for about 27 patients, at least one posttreatment blood collection was obtained for approximately 25 patients, and tumor TCR-seq was available for approximately 25 patients. About 90% of the roughly 29 patients were identified as males with urothelial cancer of bladder origin, and a prior smoking history was reported by 18 of 29 patients. The study, an exploratory multi-omic analysis, examined somatic, immune and clinical correlates of response to PD-L1 blockade with atezolizumab in urothelial cancer. Blood samples yielded a median of about 150,000 T cells and around 80,000 unique TCRs, with median clonality 0.080. Eight or nine patients reached durable clinical benefit, while 20 patients did not. Durable clinical benefit meant progression-free survival longer than 6 months, and TCR features were also tested against progression-free and overall survival. Points the paper makes about the study in general: Improved progression-free and overall survival was found to be associated with pretreatment peripheral blood TCR clonality below the median. Because the sample size was small (n ≈ 27) and many exploratory analyses were performed, the results are intended to be hypothesis-generating. Greater expansion of tumor-associated TCR clones in peripheral blood 3 weeks after the start of treatment was observed in patients with durable benefit (n of about 24, p = 0.022).

The CDR3, from cysteine to phenylalanine, totals 10 residues. CDR3 DNA only is kept here, 30 bases in frame from base 1. In the germline V gene (reference sequence), CDR1 corresponds to DFQATT and CDR2 to SNEGSKA. Synthetic TCR analog templates were spiked into each PCR to estimate absolute template abundance from read counts. Using the immunoSEQ assay, TCRbeta CDR3 regions were amplified from genomic DNA with bias-controlled V and J gene primers. Rearranged TCRbeta segments were sequenced at approximately 20X coverage. The paper's processing steps were these. Clustering was used to correct sequencing errors, and CDR3s were annotated against IMGT to assign V, D and J genes. Out-of-frame and stop-codon sequences were excluded, and only productive TCRbeta rearrangements were used in downstream analyses. To compute clonality, Shannon entropy was normalized by the log of the number of unique productive sequences and then subtracted from one. Clones differing between time points or between blood and tumor were identified using Fisher's exact test with Benjamini-Hochberg correction, with an adjusted p below 0.01 applied as the threshold. Here the immuneACCESS table is served through TCRdb, limited to in-frame sequences with V and J called. Missing clones are a known gap in these copies; in checked studies unresolved V genes cover under half, and the rest lacks a known reason. V and J calls and clone size follow that table, whereas D and trimming were derived from the DNA. The sample data list around 70,000 clones, and 84% of these were observed just once. Jointly, the top ten make up 8.5% to 10% of the sample.

The specimen comprised PBMCs, sampled around atezolizumab (anti-PD-L1) treatment. The clonotype comes from a woman between 65 and 79 years old with urothelial cancer. This receptor chain uses TRBV20-1 and TRBJ2-1, with TRBD1 tentatively as D gene (6 bases match). The CDR3 protein is CSAPRGLQIF. The DNA reads TGCAGTGCCCCCAGGGGTCTACAGATCTTC.